These 32 T cell receptor beta chains originate from one sample sequenced in a study of type 1 regulatory T cells. TCRdb used MiXCR to reprocess the reads, holding one entry per CDR3 protein. The sample includes about 65,000 distinct CDR3 sequences, nearly 50% of them seen just once. Their antigen targets remain unknown. The specimen was cultured non-Tr1 T cells, either the whole culture or a sorted T cell fraction (not recorded which). The source is a human donor in good health.

The CDR3 protein is CASSSMGGSGTGELFF. CDR3 nucleotide sequence: TGTGCCAGCAGTTCGATGGGGGGATCGGGCACCGGGGAGCTGTTTTTT. V gene TRBV12-3 or TRBV12-4 combines with J gene TRBJ2-2; maybe TRBD2 (6 bases). With 4 bases removed from V and 4 bases from J, the gap between germline ends came to 16 bases. The CDR3 sequence is 16 residues long.

The J gene is TRBJ2-3, the V gene TRBV12-3 or TRBV12-4, with D maybe TRBD2 (5 bases). CDR3 length equals 12 residues. V shed 8 bases and J shed 4 bases, with 10 bases lying between them. CDR3 sequence: CASRGESDTQYF. The CDR3, as DNA: TGTGCCAGCCGGGGAGAGTCAGATACGCAGTATTTT.

The chain has TRBV6-5 and TRBJ2-7; weak D call: TRBD1 (5 bases). Looked up from germline, CDR1 is MNHEY and CDR2 is SVGAGI. Trimming shortened V by 2 bases and J by 5 bases, and 13 bases separated the two germline ends. The CDR3 consists of 14 residues. The CDR3 coding sequence is TGTGCCAGCAGTTACGGTGGGGCCGCGGACGAGCAGTACTTC. It codes for CASSYGGAADEQYF.

This chain connects TRBV20-1 to TRBJ2-4; D is unclear. Germline V CDR1 and CDR2: DFQATT, SNEGSKA (reference sequence). This CDR3 spans 13 amino acids. V was cut by 3 bases and J by 9 bases, with 15 bases left in between. The CDR3 nucleotides are TGCAGTGCTAGTGGTGGAACCTGGGGCATTCAGTACTTC. This encodes CSASGGTWGIQYF.

A note on this clonotype: At one end, the junction sequence differs from germline, possibly due to a read error. V usage is TRBV6-1 and J usage is TRBJ2-7; D is possibly TRBD2 (5 bases). This CDR3 contains 14 residues. CDR1 is MNHNS, CDR2 SASEGT, per germline. CDR3 protein: CASSASVLAYEQYF. In DNA form, the CDR3 reads TGTGCCAGCAGTGCGTCGGTCCTAGCCTACGAACAGTACTTC.

Only a few counts were recorded for this clonotype. This chain links TRBV20-1 with TRBJ2-2; D possibly corresponds to TRBD1 (5 bases). Germline V gives CDR1 DFQATT, CDR2 SNEGSKA (reference sequence). The CDR3 is made up of 15 amino acids. Trimming pared 5 bases from V and 6 bases from J, leaving 19 bases between. The CDR3 protein is CSARTGARAPGELFF. CDR3 nucleotides: TGCAGTGCTCGAACGGGTGCCAGGGCGCCCGGGGAGCTGTTTTTT.

This clonotype has just a few counts. V is TRBV2 and J is TRBJ1-1, with D possibly TRBD1 on 6 matching bases. Germline lookup yields CDR1 SNHLY and CDR2 FYNNEI. This CDR3 is 20 amino acids long. With 4 bases removed from V and 4 bases from J, the gap between germline ends came to 31 bases. The CDR3 region has the DNA TGTGCCAGCAGTGTTTGGATTTTAGCCTCACAACAGGGAATAGGCACTGAAGCTTTCTTT. It codes for CASSVWILASQQGIGTEAFF.

The chain is built from TRBV5-1 and TRBJ2-1, with D perhaps TRBD2 (5 bases). CDR3 length: 14 residues. V lost 6 bases and J 8 bases, leaving 18 bases between the germline ends. Germline V CDR1 and CDR2: SGHRS, YFSETQ. The CDR3 loop is CASKVRAGHDEQFF. In DNA, the CDR3 is TGCGCCAGCAAGGTGAGGGCAGGCCACGATGAGCAGTTCTTC.

A few counts support this clonotype. The chain combines TRBV20-1 with TRBJ2-3, with D tentatively TRBD2 (5 bases). This CDR3 is built from 15 residues. Germline V lookup: CDR1 DFQATT, CDR2 SNEGSKA (reference sequence). V was clipped by 0 bases and J by 0 bases, with 10 bases between them. CDR3 nucleotides: TGCAGTGCTAGAGATAGGCGGACTAGCACAGATACGCAGTATTTT. Its translation is CSARDRRTSTDTQYF.

This clonotype was seen repeatedly, ten times or more. This rearrangement joins TRBV24-1 to TRBJ1-1, with D possibly matching TRBD1 (5 bases). In germline, CDR1 is KGHDR, CDR2 SFDVKD. V dropped 3 bases and J dropped 10 bases, with 11 bases sitting between them. The CDR3 has 12 residues. The CDR3 DNA sequence: TGTGCCACCAGTGATCCCGGGGCCGGAGCTTTCTTT. Translating gives CATSDPGAGAFF.

This clonotype was seen just once. This chain uses TRBV7-2 with TRBJ1-5; perhaps TRBD1 as D (5 bases). V was pared by 1 base and J by 2 bases, with 12 bases between. Looked up from germline, CDR1 is SGHTA and CDR2 is FQGNSA. The CDR3 runs 16 residues. CDR3 amino acids: CASSLVGGVGNQPQHF. The DNA of the CDR3 is TGTGCCAGCAGCTTAGTTGGGGGGGTGGGCAATCAGCCCCAGCATTTT.

The V call is TRBV9, the J call TRBJ1-2; D may be TRBD1 (6 bases). This CDR3 is built from 14 residues. Germline CDR1 SGDLS, CDR2 YYNGEE. Trimming took off 3 bases at V and 2 bases at J, with 11 bases between the two ends. The CDR3 nucleotides read TGTGCCAGCAGCGGACAGGAGGGAAACTATGGCTACACCTTC. Its protein is CASSGQEGNYGYTF.

V is TRBV20-1 and J is TRBJ2-5; tentative D call: TRBD1 (5 bases). Trimming stripped 0 bases from V and 4 bases from J, with 15 bases between. In germline, CDR1 is DFQATT, CDR2 SNEGSKA (reference sequence). This CDR3 is 15 amino acids long. CDR3 in DNA: TGCAGTGCTAGAGATCCCAGGGTGGTCGGAGAGACCCAGTACTTC. Translated: CSARDPRVVGETQYF.

This clonotype has just a few counts. This chain links TRBV7-2 with TRBJ1-3, with unresolved D. Germline V gives CDR1 SGHTA, CDR2 FQGNSA. With 2 bases removed from V and 0 bases from J, the gap between germline ends came to 11 bases. This CDR3 region has 16 residues. CDR3 bases: TGTGCCAGCAGCTTACTTTGGTCGAGCTCTGGAAACACCATATATTTT. It specifies CASSLLWSSSGNTIYF.

V is TRBV19 and J is TRBJ2-1, with D tentatively TRBD1 (6 bases). V lost 6 bases to trimming and J lost 15 bases, with 24 bases between them. CDR3 size: 14 residues. The germline V gene encodes CDR1 LNHDA and CDR2 SQIVND (reference sequence). The CDR3 loop reads CASRTPGDPFYLFF. As DNA, the CDR3 is TGTGCCAGTAGAACACCAGGGGATCCCTTCTATCTGTTCTTC.

This clonotype was detected ten times or more. The chain uses TRBV4-1 and TRBJ1-3, with TRBD1 matching 7 bases. V gave up 1 base and J gave up 0 bases; unmatched junction bases: 0. Germline V gene data show CDR1 as MGHRA and CDR2 as YSYEKL. This CDR3 contains 15 residues. CDR3: CASSQGTGSGNTIYF. The CDR3 bases are TGCGCCAGCAGCCAAGGGACAGGCTCTGGAAACACCATATATTTT.

The V gene is TRBV20-1, the J gene TRBJ1-5; a weak D match, TRBD1 (6 bases). CDR1 and CDR2 from the germline V gene are DFQATT and SNEGSKA (reference sequence). This CDR3 has 14 residues. The germline V and J ends were trimmed by 5 bases and 10 bases, with 21 bases remaining between them. The CDR3 protein is CSARGGGAGDPQHF. DNA of the CDR3: TGCAGTGCTCGAGGAGGGGGGGCTGGGGATCCCCAGCATTTT.

V is TRBV27 and J is TRBJ1-1; 7 nucleotides agree with TRBD1. The CDR3 runs 22 residues. CDR1 is MNHEY, CDR2 SMNVEV, per germline (reference sequence). V lost 7 bases to trimming and J lost 1 base; unmatched junction nucleotides: 30. CDR3 DNA: TGTGCCAGCAATACTACAGGGGACGTATATCCTGGATTTATAGCCCGGAACACTGAAGCTTTCTTT. This encodes CASNTTGDVYPGFIARNTEAFF.

The chain recombines TRBV20-1 with TRBJ2-3; 8 bases align to TRBD2. Trimming cost V 0 bases and J 4 bases; bases outside gene matches: 3. Germline V gives CDR1 DFQATT, CDR2 SNEGSKA (reference sequence). The CDR3 totals 14 residues. CDR3 loop: CSARDPGGADTQYF. CDR3 nucleotides: TGCAGTGCTAGAGATCCCGGGGGGGCAGATACGCAGTATTTT.

CDR3 sequence (DNA): TGCAGCGCACAAGTGGGGACAGCTAATGAAAAACTGTTTTTT. Its protein product is CSAQVGTANEKLFF. The chain has TRBV29-1 and TRBJ1-4; 7 nucleotides match TRBD1. V trimming: 7 bases; J trimming: 3 bases; junction bases outside the gene matches: 8. The CDR3 length is 14 residues. Germline CDR1 is SQVTM and CDR2 is ANQGSEA.

This clonotype came up once. The chain carries TRBV19 and TRBJ2-3; 12 nucleotides match TRBD2. Germline CDR1 LNHDA, CDR2 SQIVND (reference sequence). This CDR3 is 16 amino acids long. The junction had 4 bases not matched to a gene; V was cut back by 4 bases and J by 2 bases. The CDR3 sequence is CASSKGLAGPTDTQYF. CDR3 in DNA: TGTGCCAGTAGTAAGGGACTAGCGGGCCCCACAGATACGCAGTATTTT.

The chain joins TRBV6-1 to TRBJ2-5; D may be TRBD2 (7 bases). The CDR3 consists of 16 residues. Germline lookup yields CDR1 MNHNS and CDR2 SASEGT. V lost 1 base and J 2 bases, leaving 14 bases between the germline ends. For the CDR3, the DNA is TGTGCCAGCAGTGAAGTAAGGCGGGGGCTACAAGAGACCCAGTACTTC. This codes for CASSEVRRGLQETQYF.

The sample holds a few counts of this clonotype. The rearrangement joins TRBV29-1 to TRBJ2-2; the D call may be TRBD1 or TRBD2 (5 bases each). V was trimmed by 6 bases and J by 4 bases, leaving 15 bases between them. The CDR3 totals 14 residues. Germline CDR1 is SQVTM and CDR2 is ANQGSEA. The CDR3 DNA follows: TGCAGCGTGACCTGGGACGGCGGCACCGGGGAGCTGTTTTTT. Its translation is CSVTWDGGTGELFF.

About this clonotype itself: At one of its ends the junction is not consistent with the germline gene, which may arise from a read error. This chain links TRBV5-6 with TRBJ2-5; 8 nucleotides match TRBD2. There are 17 residues in the CDR3. The germline gives CDR1 SGHDT, CDR2 YYEEEE. This CDR3 reads CASSALASRGAQETQYF. CDR3 nucleotide sequence: TGTGCCAGCAGCGCCTTAGCCTCGCGGGGGGCCCAAGAGACCCAGTACTTT.

This clonotype was seen only once. This chain links TRBV2 with TRBJ1-4; D gene ambiguous. V lost 6 bases and J lost 4, with 3 bases in between. This CDR3 region has 11 residues. Germline CDR1 and CDR2: SNHLY and FYNNEI. CDR3 nucleotide sequence: TGTGCCAGCAGGAATAATGAAAAACTGTTTTTT. Translation: CASRNNEKLFF. Full variable domain (missing parts from reference TRBV2 and TRBJ1-4): EPEVTQTPSHQVTQMGQEVILRCVPISNHLYFYWYRQILGQKVEFLVSFYNNEISEKSEIFDDQFSVERPDGSNFTLKIRSTKLEDSAMYFCASRNNEKLFFGSGTQLSVL.

This chain links TRBV5-5 with TRBJ2-7; 7 bases align to TRBD1. Germline values: CDR1 SGHKS, CDR2 YYEKEE (reference sequence). CDR3 length equals 15 residues. The trim removed 0 bases at V and 4 bases at J, leaving 7 bases unmatched. DNA of the CDR3: TGTGCCAGCAGCTTGGGACAGGGTGCAGCATACGAGCAGTACTTC. It yields the protein CASSLGQGAAYEQYF.

This rearrangement joins TRBV7-9 to TRBJ2-6; D is possibly TRBD2 (6 bases). CDR1 SEHNR and CDR2 FQNEAQ come from the germline V gene (reference sequence). Trimming pared 4 bases from V and 0 bases from J, leaving 19 bases between. The CDR3 length is 19 residues. CDR3 in amino acids: CASSSIGTSTHSGANVLTF. As DNA, the CDR3 is TGTGCCAGCAGCTCAATCGGGACTTCCACTCACTCTGGGGCCAACGTCCTGACTTTC. The full variable domain, completed using reference TRBV7-9 and TRBJ2-6, is DTGVSQNPRHKITKRGQNVTFRCDPISEHNRLYWYRQTLGQGPEFLTYFQNEAQLEKSRLLSDRFSAERPKGSFSTLEIQRTEQGDSAMYLCASSSIGTSTHSGANVLTFGAGSRLTVL.

The chain recombines TRBV7-2 with TRBJ2-2; 14 positions match TRBD2. This CDR3 is built from 16 residues. V was pared by 6 bases and J by 5 bases, with 5 bases of the junction left unmatched. In germline, CDR1 is SGHTA, CDR2 FQGNSA. CDR3 sequence reads: CASRRGTSGGTGELFF. CDR3 bases: TGTGCCAGCAGACGAGGGACTAGCGGGGGTACCGGGGAGCTGTTTTTT.

The table lists this clonotype with a few counts. This chain links TRBV4-2 with TRBJ2-2; 8 positions agree with TRBD1. This CDR3 is built from 14 residues. Germline V lookup: CDR1 LGHNA, CDR2 YNFKEQ. V shed 6 bases, J shed 4 bases, and the junction held 4 bases outside the gene matches. Here the CDR3 reads CASRPGTGTGELFF. CDR3 DNA sequence: TGTGCCAGCAGGCCCGGGACAGGCACCGGGGAGCTGTTTTTT.

This clonotype was detected only a few times. This chain joins TRBV19 and TRBJ2-1; 10 bases line up with TRBD2. This CDR3 has 14 amino acids. The junction had 6 bases not matched to a gene; V was cut back by 6 bases and J by 7 bases. Germline V CDR1 and CDR2: LNHDA, SQIVND (reference sequence). This chain's CDR3 is CASRKAGGMNEQFF. Written as DNA, the CDR3 is TGTGCCAGTAGAAAAGCGGGGGGGATGAATGAGCAGTTCTTC. The entire variable domain, with the rest obtained from reference TRBV19 and TRBJ2-1, is as follows: DGGITQSPKYLFRKEGQNVTLSCEQNLNHDAMYWYRQDPGQGLRLIYYSQIVNDFQKGDIAEGYSVSREKKESFPLTVTSAQKNPTAFYLCASRKAGGMNEQFFGPGTRLTVL.

CDR3 in amino acids: CASRDPKSWDPRRSGQETQYF. The CDR3 bases are TGCGCCAGCAGGGACCCAAAATCCTGGGATCCCCGGCGTAGTGGGCAAGAGACCCAGTACTTC. The chain uses TRBV5-1 and TRBJ2-5; unclear D gene. The germline gives CDR1 SGHRS, CDR2 YFSETQ. Trimming removed 5 bases from V and 2 bases from J, with 34 bases in between. The CDR3 loop spans 21 amino acids.

The chain links TRBV6-1 to TRBJ1-6; weak D call: TRBD1 (5 bases). Germline CDR1 and CDR2: MNHNS and SASEGT. The CDR3 totals 12 residues. The germline V and J ends were trimmed by 2 bases and 17 bases, with 13 bases remaining between them. CDR3 loop: CASSEKGPGFHF. The CDR3 nucleotides are TGTGCCAGCAGTGAAAAGGGACCCGGGTTCCACTTT.